What follows is one TCR beta chain and its context. Recruited during active infection, patients (from Seattle) were subsequently followed longitudinally. CDR3 length: 15 amino acids. The V and J ends lost 7 bases and 3 bases, in that order; junction bases with no gene match: 10. CDR1 is SGHRS and CDR2 is YFSETQ in the germline V gene. In the original processing: Amplification of reference gene primers provided the estimated nucleated cell counts. Profiling relied on immunoSEQ multiplex PCR, and the TCRdb table lists in-frame clones only, not all of them. That table supplies the V and J calls and clone size; D and trimming were determined from the DNA. The sample gives hundreds of thousands of clones, just over 85% of which show up once; more than 9% is in the top ten. This sample is part of a study of blood T cell repertoires in COVID-19. The wider study: The United States, Italy and Spain were the sources of the acute and convalescent COVID-19 samples. Sources were T cells, B-cell-depleted T cells, or PBMCs; the material itself was cDNA or gDNA.

Sample: peripheral blood. This TCR derives from a man aged 45-65 years with COVID-19, enrolled during active disease. The rearrangement uses TRBV5-1 and TRBJ2-7, with TRBD2 matching 10 bases. The CDR3 sequence is CASRPERGGLYEQYF. In DNA, the CDR3 is TGCGCCAGCCGACCTGAGCGGGGGGGCCTCTACGAGCAGTACTTC.